The T cell receptor beta chain under discussion was sequenced for a study of long-term antiretroviral therapy in people with HIV. General observations from the study: The range of CDR3 lengths in HIV repertoires proved narrower than that found in controls. Possibly under older ART regimens, blood was drawn between about 2004 and 2018.

Germline V gene sequence: CDR1 SGHAT, CDR2 FQDESV (reference sequence). The CDR3 has 18 residues. The J segment lost 7 bases and the V segment lost 5 bases, leaving 13 bases of the junction unmatched. As regards this clone: No antigen is known for it.

An immunoSEQ assay, version v3.0, was performed at survey level. Generated by immunoSEQ multiplex PCR, the TCRdb table keeps only in-frame clones and is missing some. The sample records tens of thousands of clones, 86% being singletons. The United States was where all participants with HIV were treated. This TCR derives from a woman between 25 and 40 years old with HIV. The sequenced sample was unsorted PBMCs, obtained 0.8 years after starting antiretroviral therapy. The rearrangement uses TRBV11-1 and TRBJ2-1, with 14 positions matching TRBD2. CDR3 DNA: TGTGCCAGCAGCACTATAACCGGACTAGCGGGGGGCCTGAATGAGCAGTTCTTC. It specifies CASSTITGLAGGLNEQFF. Supplemented by reference TRBV11-1 and TRBJ2-1, the full variable domain reads EAEVAQSPRYKITEKSQAVAFWCDPISGHATLYWYRQILGQGPELLVQFQDESVVDDSQLPKDRFSAERLKGVDSTLKIQPAELGDSAMYLCASSTITGLAGGLNEQFFGPGTRLTVL.